A selection of T cell receptor beta chains follows, all from one sample in a study of T cell responses to AZD1222 COVID-19 vaccine. Sequencing was performed with immunoSEQ multiplex PCR; in TCRdb, only in-frame clones are kept and a portion is missing. The data contain 150,000 to 200,000 clones, roughly nine tenths of them singletons. The source was peripheral blood, collected on day 0 of AZD1222 vaccination. The receptors stem from an adult in good health. Each CDR3 is given with its conserved first and last residue. Size tells how often a clone was seen (once, few, many) or the class of an expanded clone, and some rows leave it out.

v_call: TRBV3-1/TRBV3-2
clone_size: NA
cdr3_aa: CASSRRGSVSEQYF

v_call: TRBV5-4
clone_size: NA
cdr3_aa: CASSLGTGSGYEQYF

v_call: TRBV4-2
clone_size: NA
cdr3_aa: CASSQDLTSGGWTDTQYF

v_call: TRBV9
clone_size: NA
cdr3_aa: CASSVVHGELFF

v_call: TRBV30
clone_size: once
cdr3_aa: CAWRERAGNEQFF

v_call: TRBV27
clone_size: NA
cdr3_aa: CASSSSGGPDTQYF

v_call: TRBV12-5
clone_size: NA
cdr3_aa: CASGYKGWGTEAFF

v_call: TRBV9
clone_size: NA
cdr3_aa: CASSAETGLGTDTQYF

v_call: TRBV7-2
clone_size: NA
cdr3_aa: CASSPRGVHYGYTF

v_call: TRBV5-6
clone_size: NA
cdr3_aa: CAAPLPSYEQYF

v_call: TRBV11-2
clone_size: NA
cdr3_aa: CASSYTGTGGKNEQFF

v_call: TRBV3-1/TRBV3-2
clone_size: NA
cdr3_aa: CASSLIGDEKLFF

v_call: TRBV4-3
clone_size: NA
cdr3_aa: CASSQAATGPPSDEQYF

v_call: TRBV20-1
clone_size: few
cdr3_aa: CSASFGTTNEKLFF

v_call: TRBV19
clone_size: NA
cdr3_aa: CASTPSGGPTDTQYF

v_call: TRBV7-6
clone_size: NA
cdr3_aa: CASSFSWTGIGNTIYF

v_call: TRBV12-3/TRBV12-4
clone_size: NA
cdr3_aa: CASSSRQGQPQHF

v_call: TRBV7-2
clone_size: NA
cdr3_aa: CASSLSFQGAGELFF

v_call: TRBV19
clone_size: NA
cdr3_aa: CASKGVSNQPQHF

v_call: TRBV6-4
clone_size: NA
cdr3_aa: CASSDHPNQPQHF

v_call: TRBV6-6
clone_size: once
cdr3_aa: CASNTGTGQSGSPLHF

v_call: TRBV6-2/TRBV6-3
clone_size: NA
cdr3_aa: CASSTRDSVYYGYTF